One and the same sample provided the 26 T cell receptor beta chains below, sequenced in a study of CD8 T cells in Susac syndrome. An input of roughly 0.5 to 1 ug of RNA was subjected to reverse transcription using random hexamers. TCRdb independently ran MiXCR on the immunoSEQ multiplex PCR reads; one entry per CDR3 protein. The sample gives around 300,000 distinct CDR3 sequences, roughly 85% of which show up once; roughly 0.22% is in the top ten. Sequenced input: CD8+ T cells from PBMCs. The receptors shown here come from a human donor with multiple sclerosis.

CDR3 sequence reads: CASSQERPGVGTGELFF. For the CDR3, the DNA is TGCGCCAGCAGCCAAGAAAGGCCCGGGGTCGGCACCGGGGAGCTGTTTTTT. This rearrangement joins TRBV4-3 to TRBJ2-2; the D gene is possibly TRBD2 (5 bases). CDR3 length: 17 residues. Per the germline V gene, CDR1 is LGHNA and CDR2 is YSLEER. Trimming took 0 bases from V and 4 from J, leaving 15 bases between them.

This clonotype has only one observation. V usage is TRBV29-1 and J usage is TRBJ2-1, with D possibly being TRBD1 (6 bases). V lost 3 bases and J lost 7, with 19 bases in between. Looked up from germline, CDR1 is SQVTM and CDR2 is ANQGSEA. The CDR3 totals 15 residues. CDR3 residues: CSVEGARGSWNEQFF. The CDR3 region has the DNA TGCAGCGTTGAGGGGGCCCGAGGTAGTTGGAATGAGCAGTTCTTC.

CDR3 sequence: CASSMWLASAYEQYF. The CDR3 DNA follows: TGTGCCAGTAGTATGTGGCTAGCGTCAGCCTACGAGCAGTACTTC. The rearrangement uses TRBV19 and TRBJ2-7; possible D gene TRBD2, 6 bases. Germline CDR1 is LNHDA and CDR2 is SQIVND (reference sequence). V lost 3 bases and J 2 bases, leaving 14 bases between the germline ends. The CDR3 has 15 amino acids.

The CDR3 region has the DNA TGTGCCAGCAGGGGGGTCGTGCCGACTAAGGAAGAGACCCAGTACTTC. Amino acid sequence: CASRGVVPTKEETQYF. The chain is built from TRBV6-1 and TRBJ2-5; D possibly uses TRBD1 or TRBD2 (5 bases each). Germline V gene data show CDR1 as MNHNS and CDR2 as SASEGT. Trimming removed 6 bases at V and 3 bases at J, with 20 bases between. This CDR3 is 16 amino acids long.

This chain links TRBV3-1 with TRBJ1-1, with a weak D call TRBD1 (6 bases). From germline, CDR1 is LGHDT and CDR2 YNNKEL (reference sequence). V shed 0 bases and J shed 0 bases, with 14 bases lying between them. The CDR3 runs 17 residues. The CDR3 spells CASSQDSAGHLNTEAFF. In DNA, the CDR3 is TGTGCCAGCAGCCAAGACTCTGCGGGACACTTGAACACTGAAGCTTTCTTT.

V is TRBV20-1 and J is TRBJ2-7, with D possibly being TRBD1 or TRBD2 (6 bases each). The CDR3 is made up of 15 amino acids. Trimming pared 4 bases from V and 0 bases from J, leaving 16 bases between. Germline CDR1 reads DFQATT; CDR2 reads SNEGSKA (reference sequence). CDR3 bases: TGCAGTGCTAAGGGGGGCCAGCGCCTCTCCTACGAGCAGTACTTC. It is translated as CSAKGGQRLSYEQYF.

The V gene is TRBV24-1, the J gene TRBJ2-1; the match to TRBD1 covers 9 bases. The V and J ends lost 4 bases and 0 bases, in that order; junction bases with no gene match: 3. Germline V CDR1 and CDR2: KGHDR, SFDVKD. The CDR3 is made up of 16 amino acids. CDR3 bases: TGTGCCACCAGTGAGACGACAGGGGGCTCCTACAATGAGCAGTTCTTC. Its translation is CATSETTGGSYNEQFF.

The chain employs TRBV6-5 and TRBJ2-1; D is possibly TRBD1 or TRBD2 (5 bases each). The length of the CDR3 is 14 residues. V lost 2 bases to trimming and J lost 5 bases, with 10 bases between them. CDR1 and CDR2 (germline): MNHEY, SVGAGI. The CDR3 protein is CASSYRQGDNEQFF. CDR3 DNA: TGTGCCAGCAGTTACAGGCAGGGAGACAATGAGCAGTTCTTC.

This rearrangement joins TRBV24-1 to TRBJ1-2, with 8 bases lining up with TRBD1. From germline, CDR1 is KGHDR and CDR2 SFDVKD. V lost 5 bases to trimming and J lost 4 bases; unmatched junction nucleotides: 2. CDR3 size: 13 residues. The CDR3 bases are TGTGCCACCAGTGGCGGACAGGGCTATGGCTACACCTTC. This translates into CATSGGQGYGYTF.

The CDR3 sequence is CSAWDTGQPQHF. DNA for the CDR3: TGCAGTGCTTGGGACACGGGGCAGCCCCAGCATTTT. The rearrangement joins TRBV20-1 to TRBJ1-5; D is perhaps TRBD1 (6 bases). Germline assignment: CDR1 DFQATT and CDR2 SNEGSKA (reference sequence). This CDR3 region has 12 residues. V lost 5 bases and J lost 7, with 12 bases in between.

The rearrangement uses TRBV7-2 and TRBJ2-3; either TRBD1 or TRBD2 may supply D (5 bases each). The germline V and J ends were trimmed by 5 bases and 2 bases, with 17 bases remaining between them. Looked up from germline, CDR1 is SGHTA and CDR2 is FQGNSA. The CDR3 runs 16 residues. The CDR3: CASSPGIALNTDTQYF. CDR3 in DNA: TGTGCCAGCAGCCCAGGGATAGCGTTGAACACAGATACGCAGTATTTT.

This chain uses TRBV10-2 with TRBJ2-1; 7 nucleotides line up with TRBD2. The germline V gene has CDR1 WSHSY and CDR2 SAAADI. The CDR3 sequence is 16 residues long. V gave up 3 bases and J gave up 2 bases; unmatched junction bases: 7. The CDR3 DNA reads TGCGCCAGCAGTGATACACGACTAGCCACCTACAATGAGCAGTTCTTC. It yields the protein CASSDTRLATYNEQFF.

This chain uses TRBV5-4 with TRBJ2-1; TRBD1 matches 7 bases. CDR1 and CDR2 from the germline V gene are SGHNT and YYREEE (reference sequence). The CDR3 extends over 16 amino acids. Trimming removed 4 bases from V and 0 bases from J; junction bases left unmatched: 7. The CDR3 region is CASSGTEPSSYNEQFF. Written as DNA, the CDR3 is TGTGCCAGCAGCGGGACAGAACCAAGCTCCTACAATGAGCAGTTCTTC.

This chain links TRBV4-3 with TRBJ1-4; no definite D call. From germline, CDR1 is LGHNA and CDR2 YSLEER. V was trimmed by 0 bases and J by 8 bases, leaving 7 bases between them. This CDR3 is built from 13 residues. CDR3 residues: CASSQDPREKLFF. The CDR3 DNA reads as TGCGCCAGCAGCCAAGATCCCCGCGAAAAACTGTTTTTT.

The chain has TRBV7-8 and TRBJ2-5, with D perhaps TRBD1 or TRBD2 (5 bases each). This CDR3 has 16 amino acids. Deletions cut 4 bases from V and 5 bases from J, with 20 bases between. The germline CDR1 and CDR2 sequences are SGHVS and FQNEAQ. CDR3 sequence reads: CASSSGLGAHWETQYF. The CDR3 region has the DNA TGTGCCAGCAGCTCGGGATTAGGGGCCCACTGGGAGACCCAGTACTTC.

The chain has TRBV20-1 and TRBJ2-7, with D possibly TRBD2 on 6 matching bases. From germline, CDR1 is DFQATT and CDR2 SNEGSKA (reference sequence). CDR3 length: 18 amino acids. The V gene lost 1 base and the J gene lost 0 bases, with 22 bases spanning the gap. Written as DNA, the CDR3 is TGCAGTGCTAGAGGATTCGCCGGCTGGCGGGATGTCTCCTACGAGCAGTACTTC. Translating it yields CSARGFAGWRDVSYEQYF.

V usage is TRBV28 and J usage is TRBJ1-5; possibly TRBD1 for D (6 bases). This CDR3 has 21 amino acids. Trimming took off 1 base at V and 0 bases at J, with 25 bases between the two ends. Germline CDR1 MDHEN, CDR2 SYDVKM. CDR3 in DNA: TGTGCCAGCAGTTTATTTTCTTCTTGGGACAACTACCACTATAGCAATCAGCCCCAGCATTTT. The encoded protein is CASSLFSSWDNYHYSNQPQHF.

V usage is TRBV30 and J usage is TRBJ1-6, with D unclear. This CDR3 is built from 14 residues. Trimming pared 2 bases from V and 7 bases from J, leaving 12 bases between. Germline assignment: CDR1 GTSNPN and CDR2 SVGIG (reference sequence). This chain's CDR3 is CAWSPIPENSPLHF. CDR3 DNA sequence: TGTGCCTGGAGTCCGATCCCTGAGAATTCACCCCTCCACTTT.

V usage is TRBV6-2 or TRBV6-3 and J usage is TRBJ2-7; D is unclear. V lost 0 bases to trimming and J lost 2 bases, with 23 bases between them. CDR1 and CDR2 from the germline V gene are MNHEY and SVGEGT. The CDR3 totals 19 residues. The DNA of the CDR3 is TGTGCCAGCAGTTACTCGACCTTTACCAAGCTGACCTCCCCCTACGAGCAGTACTTC. Translating it yields CASSYSTFTKLTSPYEQYF.

The chain links TRBV9 to TRBJ2-7; D gene uncertain. Looked up from germline, CDR1 is SGDLS and CDR2 is YYNGEE. Between the trimmed V and J ends, which lost 0 bases and 3 bases, there was a span of 10 bases. CDR3 length: 14 amino acids. The CDR3 sequence: CASSVAPEGYEQYF. CDR3 coding DNA: TGTGCCAGCAGCGTAGCCCCCGAAGGCTACGAGCAGTACTTC.

The table lists this clonotype with a few counts. The chain has TRBV27 and TRBJ2-7, with 8 bases aligning to TRBD2. Germline V gives CDR1 MNHEY, CDR2 SMNVEV (reference sequence). The CDR3 is made up of 13 amino acids. Losses at the gene ends were 6 bases for V and 3 bases for J; bases not matched to a gene: 4. Here the CDR3 reads CASSLTSGYEQYF. In nucleotides, the CDR3 is TGTGCCAGCAGCTTAACTAGCGGCTACGAGCAGTACTTC.

The chain is built from TRBV6-5 and TRBJ1-2; D unresolved. CDR1 MNHEY and CDR2 SVGAGI come from the germline V gene. There are 13 residues in the CDR3. The V end was cut by 0 bases, the J end by 6 bases, with 8 bases between. The CDR3 coding sequence is TGTGCCAGCAGTTACTCAGGCACTGATGGCTACACCTTC. Translating gives CASSYSGTDGYTF.

The chain combines TRBV13 with TRBJ1-3; D call uncertain. Deletions cut 0 bases from V and 6 bases from J, with 9 bases between. CDR1 is PRHDT and CDR2 is FYEKMQ in the germline V gene (reference sequence). The CDR3 is 14 residues long. CDR3 DNA sequence: TGTGCCAGCAGCTTAGGAGGGAAGGAAAACACCATATATTTT. This gives the protein CASSLGGKENTIYF. Based on the CDR3 plus reference TRBV13 and TRBJ1-3, the full variable domain is AAGVIQSPRHLIKEKRETATLKCYPIPRHDTVYWYQQGPGQDPQFLISFYEKMQSDKGSIPDRFSAQQFSDYHSELNMSSLELGDSALYFCASSLGGKENTIYFGEGSWLTVV.

This chain joins TRBV4-3 and TRBJ2-1; TRBD2 agrees at 8 bases. J was trimmed by 3 bases and V by 0 bases; bases with no gene match: 7. The germline V gene encodes CDR1 LGHNA and CDR2 YSLEER. There are 17 residues in the CDR3. The CDR3 here is CASSQDWVRGGYNEQFF. The DNA of the CDR3 is TGCGCCAGCAGCCAAGATTGGGTTCGGGGGGGCTACAATGAGCAGTTCTTC.

The chain carries TRBV7-6 and TRBJ1-5, with unresolved D. Germline V lookup: CDR1 SGHVS, CDR2 FNYEAQ. Trimming removed 6 bases at V and 5 bases at J, with 11 bases between. This CDR3 contains 13 residues. In DNA form, the CDR3 reads TGTGCCAGCAGTCCCGCCCGCCATCAGCCCCAGCATTTT. This sequence encodes CASSPARHQPQHF.

The chain links TRBV7-9 to TRBJ2-5; TRBD2 matches at 9 bases. V lost 4 bases and J lost 5; bases outside the gene matches: 5. From germline, CDR1 is SEHNR and CDR2 FQNEAQ (reference sequence). This CDR3 comprises 14 residues. As DNA, the CDR3 is TGTGCCAGCAGCTCCTCGGGACTAGCCGAGACCCAGTACTTC. This codes for CASSSSGLAETQYF.